Listed below are T cell receptor beta chains from one sample, sequenced in a study of T cell changes during pregnancy in multiple sclerosis. Assay: immunoSEQ multiplex PCR; the TCRdb copy retains only in-frame clones and omits some. The data show approximately 100,000 clones, around 90% seen once. Here the sequenced sample was peripheral blood, taken in the second trimester of pregnancy. The source is a female donor with multiple sclerosis, enrolled in a pregnancy study. CDR3s include the opening cysteine and the closing phenylalanine or tryptophan. Each record gives: clone size, J gene, D gene, V gene, CDR3 protein. D genes are given only for firm matches. Clone size is given for some rows only: seen once, a few or many times, or a class if the clone is expanded.

>NA|TRBJ1-2|NA|TRBV15
CATGRGGSYGYTF
>NA|TRBJ2-7|TRBD1|TRBV5-4
CASSRGGLGSYEQYF
>once|TRBJ2-7|NA|TRBV6-5
CASSYRQPMGYEQYF
>once|TRBJ2-3|NA|TRBV28
CASSGGGPDTQYF
>NA|TRBJ2-5|TRBD2|TRBV5-6
CASSFGLAGVQETQYF
>NA|TRBJ1-2|TRBD1|TRBV25-1
CASRPPGLWGQVYGYTF
>NA|TRBJ1-4|NA|TRBV5-1
CASSNGRADEKLFF
>NA|TRBJ2-7|TRBD1|TRBV28
CASSFPPGTGIHEQYF
>NA|TRBJ1-5|NA|TRBV30
CAWSASSGQPQHF
>NA|TRBJ1-1|NA|TRBV18
CASSQQAYEAFF
>once|TRBJ1-4|TRBD1|TRBV28
CASSNRQGTNEKLFF
>NA|TRBJ2-1|TRBD1|TRBV5-1
CASSRDRVSYNEQFF
>NA|TRBJ2-7|TRBD1|TRBV5-6
CASSSTGGQYF
>NA|TRBJ1-1|NA|TRBV28
CASRDRNTEAFF
>few|TRBJ1-1|NA|TRBV6-4
CASSDSHGREKAFF
>NA|TRBJ2-1|TRBD2|TRBV11-1
CASSLYATSGLSSYNEQFF
>NA|TRBJ2-2|NA|TRBV15
CATSRDGENTGELFF
>once|TRBJ1-5|NA|TRBV18
CASSLRGDSNQPQHF
>NA|TRBJ2-1|TRBD2|TRBV11-2
CASSLVGTSGSNEQFF
>once|TRBJ1-3|NA|TRBV5-6
CASSLGQGLNTIYF
>NA|TRBJ2-1|TRBD2|TRBV7-8
CASSFPPGLAGPLDEQFF
>NA|TRBJ2-7|TRBD1|TRBV6-1
CASSERYGDRSSEQYF
>few|TRBJ2-5|TRBD2|TRBV2
CASTTGGRETQYF
>NA|TRBJ2-1|NA|TRBV27
CASSQGRNEQFF
>NA|TRBJ1-5|TRBD1|TRBV27
CASSPGTGVNQPQHF
>NA|TRBJ2-2|NA|TRBV2
CASSEKPTRELFF
>NA|TRBJ2-7|TRBD2|TRBV29-1
CSVGGMTSGVSYEQYF
>NA|TRBJ2-5|TRBD1|TRBV6-1
CASNLRDRGQETQYF
>NA|TRBJ2-1|NA|TRBV29-1
CSAPNNQGTSYNEQFF
>NA|TRBJ2-1|TRBD1|TRBV11-3
CASSTGQGDDNEQFF
>NA|TRBJ1-1|NA|TRBV2
CASRDTENTEAFF
>NA|TRBJ2-7|NA|TRBV19
CASSIALLGPAYEQYF
>NA|TRBJ2-5|TRBD2|TRBV2
CASSEVRAGGQETQYF
>medium-sized|TRBJ2-7|NA|TRBV14
CASSLTEFSEQYF
>NA|TRBJ2-7|NA|TRBV7-8
CASSLNGYEQYF
>NA|TRBJ1-5|NA|TRBV30
CAWRDPGHSQPQHF
>NA|TRBJ1-3|NA|TRBV30
CAWSPPVGNTIYF
>NA|TRBJ2-3|TRBD2|TRBV4-2
CASSQELAGGPTDTQYF
>NA|TRBJ2-1|NA|TRBV4-3
CASSAQIVDEQFF
>once|TRBJ1-5|NA|TRBV7-2
CASSLEQQVGQPQHF
>NA|TRBJ2-7|NA|TRBV5-4
CASSLESGFGEQYF
>NA|TRBJ2-7|NA|TRBV6-5
CASSSLGRYEQYF
>NA|TRBJ2-7|TRBD1|TRBV29-1
CSVQGADEQYF
>NA|TRBJ2-1|TRBD2|TRBV9
CASSRREKDYNEQFF
>few|TRBJ1-4|NA|TRBV7-9
CASSLAGRELFF
>NA|TRBJ2-1|TRBD1|TRBV7-6
CASSLDNRGRNEQFF
>few|TRBJ1-2|NA|TRBV25-1
CASSETGGVGQPNGYTF
>once|TRBJ2-1|NA|TRBV29-1
CSETKTQGGNEQFF
>NA|TRBJ2-7|NA|TRBV28
CASSFRRSYEQYF
>NA|TRBJ1-4|TRBD1|TRBV10-3
CAISASTGVGEKLFF
>NA|TRBJ1-5|NA|TRBV19
CASIDGLSLKGGNQPQHF
>NA|TRBJ2-3|NA|TRBV4-2
CASSQEWGVQLAQYF
>once|TRBJ2-1|TRBD2|TRBV30
CAWKTSGRRNEQFF
>NA|TRBJ1-2|NA|TRBV7-9
CASSLGEPWYGYTF
>NA|TRBJ2-1|TRBD2|TRBV9
CASSVDMAGLAATYNEQFF
>NA|TRBJ2-1|NA|TRBV19
CASKSVSYNEQFF